A single sample gave rise to the 19 T cell receptor beta chains below, sequenced in a study of response to subunit inactivated influenza vaccine (dated by TCRdb to 2017 to 2018). Libraries were made using RT-PCR. Sequencing took place on an Illumina HiSeq 2500. TCRdb passed the public sequencing reads through fastp at Q25 and MiXCR, retaining productive beta sequences. Duplicate CDR3 protein sequences are folded into a single record with the most common DNA and genes. The sample table shows 450,000 to 700,000 distinct CDR3 sequences, and about 15% are seen once. Clones ranked in the top ten supply 11% of the sample. The material sequenced was PBMCs from blood, taken 12 days after vaccination. These receptors came from a man aged 50-59 years who received an inactivated influenza vaccine. Donor details come from another sample of the same person, matched by shared clones.

The rearrangement uses TRBV10-2 and TRBJ2-2; maybe TRBD1 (6 bases). The V gene lost 7 bases and the J gene lost 1 base, with 13 bases spanning the gap. Per the germline V gene, CDR1 is WSHSY and CDR2 is SAAADI. The CDR3 length is 15 residues. This CDR3 is CASTKQGRNTGELFF. In DNA, the CDR3 is TGCGCCAGCACTAAACAGGGCCGGAACACCGGGGAGCTGTTTTTT.

The V and J genes are TRBV5-1 and TRBJ2-3, with 13 nucleotides matching TRBD2. Germline V lookup: CDR1 SGHRS, CDR2 YFSETQ. The length of the CDR3 is 19 residues. V dropped 3 bases and J dropped 2; count of bases not matched to a gene: 12. DNA of the CDR3: TGCGCCAGCAGCTGGGGCCGGAGGACTAGCGGGGGTTACACAGATACGCAGTATTTT. Translation: CASSWGRRTSGGYTDTQYF.

This clonotype was seen more than once but under ten times. This rearrangement joins TRBV20-1 to TRBJ2-7, with D perhaps TRBD1 (6 bases). The CDR3 covers 13 residues. Trimming stripped 1 base from V and 3 bases from J, with 10 bases between. CDR1 DFQATT and CDR2 SNEGSKA come from the germline V gene (reference sequence). Written as DNA, the CDR3 is TGCAGTGCTAGAGGGGGGACATACTACGAGCAGTACTTC. It translates to CSARGGTYYEQYF.

V gene TRBV30 combines with J gene TRBJ1-1, with unresolved D. Trimming took off 5 bases at V and 1 base at J, with 11 bases between the two ends. Germline V gene sequence: CDR1 GTSNPN, CDR2 SVGIG (reference sequence). The CDR3 has 13 amino acids. This CDR3 reads CAWGGWANTEAFF. Written as DNA, the CDR3 is TGTGCCTGGGGCGGGTGGGCGAACACTGAAGCTTTCTTT.

This clonotype was seen only a few times. The rearrangement uses TRBV28 and TRBJ2-7; 9 bases line up with TRBD1. V lost 0 bases to trimming and J lost 3 bases; unmatched junction nucleotides: 3. The germline V gene has CDR1 MDHEN and CDR2 SYDVKM. The CDR3 spans 15 residues. The CDR3 nucleotides read TGTGCCAGCAGTTTATGGACAGGGGGACACTACGAGCAGTACTTC. Translated, it gives CASSLWTGGHYEQYF.

This chain joins TRBV10-2 and TRBJ1-2; 8 bases agree with TRBD1. With V trimmed by 3 bases and J by 2 bases, 5 bases remained unmatched. Germline V lookup: CDR1 WSHSY, CDR2 SAAADI. The CDR3 has 15 residues. As DNA, the CDR3 is TGCGCCAGCAGTGAATTCCGGACAGGGAACTATGGCTACACCTTC. Encoded protein: CASSEFRTGNYGYTF.

This rearrangement joins TRBV5-1 to TRBJ1-2; D remains unclear. V was clipped by 7 bases and J by 4 bases, with 20 bases between them. Germline V gives CDR1 SGHRS, CDR2 YFSETQ. This CDR3 region has 15 residues. CDR3: CASCLGTDAFYGYTF. CDR3 nucleotides: TGCGCCAGCTGTCTAGGAACAGACGCTTTCTATGGCTACACCTTC. Complete variable domain (other parts from reference TRBV5-1 and TRBJ1-2): KAGVTQTPRYLIKTRGQQVTLSCSPISGHRSVSWYQQTPGQGLQFLFEYFSETQRNKGNFPGRFSGRQFSNSRSEMNVSTLELGDSALYLCASCLGTDAFYGYTFGSGTRLTVV.

The V and J genes are TRBV20-1 and TRBJ1-1; D possibly corresponds to TRBD1 (5 bases). The CDR3 contains 13 residues. The germline CDR1 and CDR2 sequences are DFQATT and SNEGSKA (reference sequence). V lost 3 bases to trimming and J lost 1 base, with 9 bases between them. The CDR3 loop reads CSASGHSNTEAFF. The CDR3 DNA follows: TGCAGTGCTAGTGGACATTCGAACACTGAAGCTTTCTTT.

CDR3 bases: TGTGCCAGCAGTTTCGTTGGGACAGGAGCCTACGAGCAGTACTTC. Translating it yields CASSFVGTGAYEQYF. The chain recombines TRBV6-5 with TRBJ2-7, with 8 bases identical to TRBD1. The length of the CDR3 is 15 residues. Germline V CDR1 and CDR2: MNHEY, SVGAGI. Losses at the gene ends were 4 bases for V and 2 bases for J; bases not matched to a gene: 7.

Of note for this clonotype: At one end the junction does not follow the germline gene, possibly because of a read error. V and J are TRBV4-2 and TRBJ1-1; weak D call: TRBD1 (6 bases). CDR3 length: 16 amino acids. Germline CDR1 and CDR2: LGHNA and YNFKEQ. The CDR3 region has the DNA TGTGCCAGCAGGCAAGGGGGAACAGGGAAGACCCCTGAAGCTTTCTTT. It translates to CASRQGGTGKTPEAFF.

In its sample, this clonotype was seen a few times. The V gene is TRBV24-1, the J gene TRBJ2-1; 8 bases agree with TRBD2. Germline assignment: CDR1 KGHDR and CDR2 SFDVKD. Losses at the gene ends were 5 bases for V and 6 bases for J; bases not matched to a gene: 5. The CDR3 has 14 residues. CDR3 sequence reads: CATSASGWGNEQFF. The DNA of the CDR3 is TGTGCCACCAGTGCTAGCGGGTGGGGCAATGAGCAGTTCTTC.

This clonotype appeared a few times. The CDR3 reads CASSLRGLAVQRGDEQYF. The DNA of the CDR3 is TGTGCCAGCAGTTTACGCGGACTAGCGGTTCAAAGAGGGGACGAGCAGTACTTC. V is TRBV6-5 and J is TRBJ2-7; TRBD2 matches 10 bases. The CDR3 consists of 18 residues. CDR1 and CDR2 from the germline V gene are MNHEY and SVGAGI. V shed 4 bases, J shed 5 bases, and the junction held 17 bases outside the gene matches.

This clonotype has only a few counts. The chain carries TRBV20-1 and TRBJ2-1, with 15 bases matching TRBD2. V was clipped by 0 bases and J by 4 bases; unmatched bases: 13. The germline CDR1 and CDR2 sequences are DFQATT and SNEGSKA (reference sequence). This CDR3 spans 20 amino acids. Written as DNA, the CDR3 is TGCAGTGCTAGAGATCGGGGGCCAGGGACTAGCGGGAGGAGGTACAATGAGCAGTTCTTC. Its protein product is CSARDRGPGTSGRRYNEQFF.

This chain connects TRBV7-9 to TRBJ2-1, with unresolved D. The germline V and J ends were trimmed by 4 bases and 3 bases, with 7 bases remaining between them. Germline V gives CDR1 SEHNR, CDR2 FQNEAQ (reference sequence). This CDR3 comprises 13 residues. The CDR3 loop is CASSSPDYNEQFF. The CDR3 bases are TGTGCCAGCAGCTCCCCCGACTACAATGAGCAGTTCTTC.

Here the CDR3 reads CAISPYNEQFF. The CDR3, as DNA: TGTGCCATCTCCCCCTACAATGAGCAGTTCTTC. This chain links TRBV7-9 with TRBJ2-1; D unclear. The CDR3 has 11 amino acids. V lost 10 bases, J lost 2 bases, and 6 bases lay in between. Looked up from germline, CDR1 is SEHNR and CDR2 is FQNEAQ (reference sequence).

This chain joins TRBV12-3 or TRBV12-4 and TRBJ1-6; TRBD1 agrees at 7 bases. The CDR3 loop spans 16 amino acids. V gave up 7 bases and J gave up 3 bases; unmatched junction bases: 9. The CDR3 coding sequence is TGTGCCAGCACCAACCGACAGGGCCGCTATAATTCACCCCTCCACTTT. This sequence encodes CASTNRQGRYNSPLHF.

This chain uses TRBV4-1 with TRBJ2-1; 9 positions agree with TRBD1. The germline V gene encodes CDR1 MGHRA and CDR2 YSYEKL. This CDR3 region has 17 residues. J lost 5 bases, V lost 3 bases, and 11 bases had no gene match. CDR3 loop: CASSQDAGTGTHNEQFF. The CDR3 nucleotides read TGCGCCAGCAGCCAGGACGCCGGGACAGGGACCCACAATGAGCAGTTCTTC.

The chain employs TRBV9 and TRBJ2-1; unclear D gene. Germline CDR1 is SGDLS and CDR2 is YYNGEE. The CDR3 extends over 16 amino acids. V was trimmed by 0 bases and J by 5 bases, leaving 15 bases between them. CDR3 region: CASSVGAVGIHNEQFF. The CDR3 DNA is TGTGCCAGCAGCGTAGGGGCGGTGGGGATACACAATGAGCAGTTCTTC.

The chain carries TRBV12-3 or TRBV12-4 and TRBJ2-7, with 7 bases matching TRBD2. Losses at the gene ends were 3 bases for V and 4 bases for J; bases not matched to a gene: 3. CDR3 length: 13 residues. The CDR3: CASSFQREYEQYF. DNA for the CDR3: TGTGCCAGCAGTTTTCAGCGGGAATACGAGCAGTACTTC.